Presented here are 28 T cell receptor beta chains from one specimen sequenced in a study of read filtering for tumor transcriptome and immune sequencing. From about 400 ng of RNA, a library with molecular barcoded alpha/delta and beta/gamma adaptors was made. TCRdb independently ran MiXCR on the reads; one entry per CDR3 protein. The data show approximately 57,000 distinct CDR3 sequences, with roughly an eighth seen just once and around 15% held by the top ten. The sample was a population of CD138-negative cells sorted from bone marrow. The receptors shown here come from a donor at least 40 years old with multiple myeloma.

This clonotype was seen at least ten times. V usage is TRBV7-8 and J usage is TRBJ1-1; D gene ambiguous. V lost 7 bases and J 3 bases, leaving 18 bases between the germline ends. The CDR3 is 15 amino acids. The germline CDR1 and CDR2 sequences are SGHVS and FQNEAQ. The CDR3 sequence: CASTLVDGPDTEAFF. CDR3 DNA: TGTGCCAGCACTTTAGTTGATGGGCCGGACACTGAAGCTTTCTTT.

To note about this clonotype: A much larger clone sits a single nucleotide away, making a read error possible. The chain links TRBV7-2 to TRBJ2-5; D not resolved. This CDR3 has 14 amino acids. The germline V gene encodes CDR1 SGHTA and CDR2 FQGNSA. Trimming removed 1 base from V and 10 bases from J, with 16 bases in between. The CDR3: CASSLGGGGKIQYF. CDR3 nucleotide sequence: TGTGCCAGCAGCTTAGGGGGTGGTGGAAAGATCCAGTACTTC.

At least ten counts were recorded for this clonotype. This chain joins TRBV20-1 and TRBJ1-6, with TRBD1 matching 11 bases. This CDR3 has 17 amino acids. V shed 0 bases, J shed 8 bases, and the junction held 9 bases outside the gene matches. Germline lookup yields CDR1 DFQATT and CDR2 SNEGSKA (reference sequence). CDR3 loop: CSARDKIGTGGHSPLHF. The CDR3 DNA is TGCAGTGCTAGAGATAAAATAGGGACAGGGGGACATTCACCCCTCCACTTT.

This clonotype was detected many times. This chain links TRBV20-1 with TRBJ2-5; TRBD2 matches 12 bases. The ends lost 6 bases at V and 2 bases at J; junction bases unmatched: 4. Germline V lookup: CDR1 DFQATT, CDR2 SNEGSKA (reference sequence). The CDR3 has 14 residues. The CDR3 DNA reads TGCAGTGCGAGACTAGCGGGGGAGCAAGAGACCCAGTACTTC. Its translation: CSARLAGEQETQYF.

The sample holds many counts of this clonotype. V is TRBV19 and J is TRBJ2-7, with unresolved D. The CDR3 has 12 residues. Looked up from germline, CDR1 is LNHDA and CDR2 is SQIVND (reference sequence). V lost 3 bases, J lost 4 bases, and 7 bases lay in between. CDR3 in DNA: TGTGCCAGTAGTATGCCGTCATACGAGCAGTACTTC. This gives the protein CASSMPSYEQYF.

This clonotype was counted ten times or more. The genes are TRBV28 and TRBJ1-5, with D hard to call. This CDR3 is built from 15 residues. V was cut by 6 bases and J by 0 bases, with 12 bases left in between. Germline V gene sequence: CDR1 MDHEN, CDR2 SYDVKM. DNA of the CDR3: TGTGCCAGCAGGAGGGTTCCCCTTAGCAATCAGCCCCAGCATTTT. This encodes CASRRVPLSNQPQHF.

This clonotype was seen ten or more times. The chain recombines TRBV6-5 with TRBJ2-7, with unresolved D. Germline CDR1 and CDR2: MNHEY and SVGAGI. V dropped 2 bases and J dropped 7 bases, with 12 bases sitting between them. CDR3 length: 13 amino acids. The DNA of the CDR3 is TGTGCCAGCAGTTACGATCCGTCGCGGGAGCAGTACTTC. It translates to CASSYDPSREQYF.

A remark on this clonotype: A read error may explain this, as a much larger clone is one base away. As DNA, the CDR3 is TGCAGCGTTCCCTTCCGTCGGGGCCACACCTTC. Translating it yields CSVPFRRGHTF. V and J are TRBV29-1 and TRBJ1-2, with D perhaps matching TRBD1 (5 bases). The CDR3 has 11 residues. The germline V gene encodes CDR1 SQVTM and CDR2 ANQGSEA. Trimming took 5 bases from V and 12 from J, leaving 16 bases between them.

This clonotype was seen ten or more times. The V gene is TRBV24-1, the J gene TRBJ2-1; no clear D. V lost 4 bases to trimming and J lost 9 bases, with 12 bases between them. This CDR3 contains 13 residues. CDR1 is KGHDR and CDR2 is SFDVKD in the germline V gene. CDR3 protein: CATSDLNVGEQFF. The CDR3 DNA is TGTGCCACCAGTGACCTAAATGTTGGTGAGCAGTTCTTC.

Many counts were recorded for this clonotype. The chain recombines TRBV9 with TRBJ1-1; D is undetermined. Germline V gene sequence: CDR1 SGDLS, CDR2 YYNGEE. This CDR3 region has 16 residues. Trimming stripped 0 bases from V and 5 bases from J, with 17 bases between. CDR3 coding DNA: TGTGCCAGCAGCGTAGACCATAGGCGGTTGGGGACTGAAGCTTTCTTT. Its translation: CASSVDHRRLGTEAFF. Complete variable domain (other parts from reference TRBV9 and TRBJ1-1): DSGVTQTPKHLITATGQRVTLRCSPRSGDLSVYWYQQSLDQGLQFLIQYYNGEERAKGNILERFSAQQFPDLHSELNLSSLELGDSALYFCASSVDHRRLGTEAFFGQGTRLTVV.

This clonotype was counted only a few times. This chain joins TRBV24-1 and TRBJ1-5; 7 nucleotides agree with TRBD1. Germline trimming cut 5 bases from V and 8 bases from J; bases unmatched to any gene: 8. The germline CDR1 and CDR2 sequences are KGHDR and SFDVKD. The CDR3 sequence is 14 residues long. CDR3 sequence reads: CATSARAQGEPQHF. Here the CDR3 DNA reads TGTGCCACCAGTGCAAGGGCCCAGGGGGAGCCCCAGCATTTT.

This clonotype has only one observation. The chain couples TRBV4-1 to TRBJ2-2; D might be TRBD1 (5 bases). The CDR3 totals 16 residues. CDR1 is MGHRA and CDR2 is YSYEKL in the germline V gene. Trimming took off 4 bases at V and 0 bases at J, with 12 bases between the two ends. The CDR3 spells CASSRTQGANTGELFF. The CDR3 region has the DNA TGCGCCAGCAGCCGGACGCAGGGCGCGAACACCGGGGAGCTGTTTTTT.

In this sample, this clonotype turned up many times. V gene TRBV20-1 combines with J gene TRBJ1-1; D gene ambiguous. V was shortened by 3 bases and J by 3 bases, with 5 bases between the two germline ends. Germline CDR1 DFQATT, CDR2 SNEGSKA (reference sequence). This CDR3 comprises 11 residues. Here the CDR3 reads CSARADTEAFF. The CDR3 nucleotides read TGCAGTGCTAGGGCGGACACTGAAGCTTTCTTT.

This clonotype was counted at least ten times. V gene TRBV3-1 combines with J gene TRBJ2-3; tentative D call: TRBD2 (5 bases). Deletions cut 1 base from V and 1 base from J, with 9 bases between. This CDR3 has 15 amino acids. CDR1 LGHDT and CDR2 YNNKEL come from the germline V gene (reference sequence). CDR3 nucleotides: TGTGCCAGCAGCCAAGGAGGGCTAGGCACAGATACGCAGTATTTT. Its protein is CASSQGGLGTDTQYF.

This clonotype was recorded at least ten times. The chain employs TRBV7-9 and TRBJ1-4; tentatively, D is TRBD1 (5 bases). The CDR3 length is 13 residues. Trimming stripped 6 bases from V and 12 bases from J, with 17 bases between. Germline assignment: CDR1 SEHNR and CDR2 FQNEAQ (reference sequence). CDR3 DNA: TGTGCCAGCAGTTCCATTTTCCCGGGACAACTGTTTTTT. Its translation: CASSSIFPGQLFF.

This clonotype was seen many times. The rearrangement uses TRBV20-1 and TRBJ2-2, with TRBD1 identical over 8 bases. The CDR3 has 16 residues. CDR1 and CDR2 (germline): DFQATT, SNEGSKA (reference sequence). V dropped 0 bases and J dropped 3; count of bases not matched to a gene: 6. CDR3 in amino acids: CSARDLHRGDTGELFF. The CDR3, as DNA: TGCAGTGCTAGAGATTTACACAGGGGGGACACCGGGGAGCTGTTTTTT.

This clonotype was seen repeatedly, ten times or more. The chain joins TRBV2 to TRBJ1-5, with D maybe TRBD1 (6 bases). The CDR3 sequence is 15 residues long. V lost 9 bases and J lost 4, with 19 bases in between. CDR1 and CDR2 (germline): SNHLY, FYNNEI. The CDR3 loop is CASGGAVGRNQPQHF. The CDR3 DNA sequence: TGTGCCAGTGGGGGGGCAGTCGGGAGAAATCAGCCCCAGCATTTT.

This clonotype was seen many times. The genes are TRBV5-1 and TRBJ2-5; D possibly uses TRBD1 or TRBD2 (5 bases each). V was clipped by 5 bases and J by 3 bases, with 11 bases between them. CDR1 and CDR2 (germline): SGHRS, YFSETQ. The CDR3 extends over 13 amino acids. CDR3 DNA: TGCGCCAGCAGTTTTAGAGGGGAAGAGACCCAGTACTTC. This encodes CASSFRGEETQYF.

This clonotype was counted ten times or more. The chain joins TRBV6-2 or TRBV6-3 to TRBJ2-3, with D possibly matching TRBD2 (7 bases). V lost 2 bases to trimming and J lost 6 bases, with 21 bases between them. The CDR3 runs to 17 residues. From germline, CDR1 is MNHEY and CDR2 SVGEGT. The CDR3 loop is CASSYPRGGVVSDTQYF. The CDR3 nucleotides are TGTGCCAGCAGTTACCCCAGAGGGGGGGTAGTATCGGATACGCAGTATTTT.

This clonotype was recorded many times. The chain recombines TRBV5-1 with TRBJ2-3; TRBD2 matches at 9 bases. Trimming removed 2 bases from V and 4 bases from J; junction bases left unmatched: 8. Germline CDR1 SGHRS, CDR2 YFSETQ. The length of the CDR3 is 16 residues. CDR3 sequence reads: CASSFSGGRNADTQYF. The CDR3 nucleotides are TGCGCCAGCAGCTTCAGCGGGGGGCGTAACGCAGATACGCAGTATTTT.

This clonotype has only a few counts. Lacking the conserved final phenylalanine or tryptophan, this CDR3 likely reflects a read error. The chain recombines TRBV7-2 with TRBJ2-7; TRBD2 aligns across 7 bases. Germline V lookup: CDR1 SGHTA, CDR2 FQGNSA. There are 15 residues in the CDR3. J lost 0 bases, V lost 3 bases, and 5 bases had no gene match. This CDR3 is CASSFRGTISYEQYL. The CDR3 DNA sequence: TGTGCCAGCAGCTTCCGAGGGACTATCTCCTACGAGCAGTACCTC.

A remark on this clonotype: Possible read error: a much larger clone is one base away. The chain couples TRBV20-1 to TRBJ1-6; D is undetermined. In germline, CDR1 is DFQATT, CDR2 SNEGSKA (reference sequence). The CDR3 runs 16 residues. V gave up 2 bases and J gave up 7 bases, with 18 bases separating them. The CDR3 here is CSARRDIGARNSPLHF. CDR3 sequence (DNA): TGCAGTGCTAGACGTGACATTGGCGCAAGAAATTCACCCCTCCACTTT.

Sample share makes this clonotype medium-sized. The chain recombines TRBV10-3 with TRBJ2-7; possible D gene TRBD1, 6 bases. CDR3 length: 12 residues. Between the trimmed V and J ends, which lost 9 bases and 3 bases, there was a span of 12 bases. Germline assignment: CDR1 ENHRY and CDR2 SYGVKD. Here the CDR3 reads CAMREQGYEQYF. CDR3 DNA sequence: TGTGCCATGCGAGAACAGGGCTACGAGCAGTACTTC.

There are many counts of this clonotype. The chain has TRBV6-5 and TRBJ2-7; 8 bases are a match to TRBD1. Looked up from germline, CDR1 is MNHEY and CDR2 is SVGAGI. This CDR3 has 13 residues. The junction had 9 bases not matched to a gene; V was cut back by 3 bases and J by 11 bases. CDR3 amino acids: CASSYGQGPLEYF. For the CDR3, the DNA is TGTGCCAGCAGTTATGGACAGGGCCCCCTCGAGTACTTC.

This clonotype was recorded many times. The rearrangement joins TRBV3-1 to TRBJ2-2; 8 nucleotides align to TRBD1. Germline V lookup: CDR1 LGHDT, CDR2 YNNKEL (reference sequence). With 8 bases clipped from V and 6 bases from J, the junction kept 11 bases outside the gene matches. The CDR3 loop spans 15 amino acids. CDR3 amino acids: CASSRQQGGPGELFF. The CDR3 nucleotides are TGTGCCAGCTCGAGGCAACAGGGGGGCCCCGGGGAGCTGTTTTTT.

This clonotype was found many times. This chain links TRBV7-8 with TRBJ2-3; D remains ambiguous. Germline V gives CDR1 SGHVS, CDR2 FQNEAQ. With 3 bases removed from V and 4 bases from J, the gap between germline ends came to 8 bases. The CDR3 covers 13 residues. The CDR3 region has the DNA TGTGCCAGCAGCTTCGTGGAATCAGATACGCAGTATTTT. As protein: CASSFVESDTQYF. Supplemented by reference TRBV7-8 and TRBJ2-3, the full variable domain reads GAGVSQSPRYKVAKRGQDVALRCDPISGHVSLFWYQQALGQGPEFLTYFQNEAQLDKSGLPSDRFFAERPEGSVSTLKIQRTQQEDSAVYLCASSFVESDTQYFGPGTRLTVL.

This clonotype was counted ten times or more. This chain connects TRBV6-5 to TRBJ2-1, with no clear D. Trimming took off 6 bases at V and 4 bases at J, with 4 bases between the two ends. This CDR3 is built from 11 residues. Germline assignment: CDR1 MNHEY and CDR2 SVGAGI. The CDR3 coding sequence is TGTGCCAGCAGACTTTACAATGAGCAGTTCTTC. Encoded protein: CASRLYNEQFF.

This clonotype was observed at least ten times. The chain has TRBV5-1 and TRBJ2-3; D perhaps matches TRBD1 (6 bases). This CDR3 is 14 amino acids long. The germline V gene has CDR1 SGHRS and CDR2 YFSETQ. The germline V and J ends were trimmed by 7 bases and 6 bases, with 18 bases remaining between them. The CDR3 DNA reads TGCGCCAGCCGCCCTTGGGGGCCCGTGGATACGCAGTATTTT. Protein sequence: CASRPWGPVDTQYF. The variable domain in full, with the rest retrieved from reference TRBV5-1 and TRBJ2-3, is KAGVTQTPRYLIKTRGQQVTLSCSPISGHRSVSWYQQTPGQGLQFLFEYFSETQRNKGNFPGRFSGRQFSNSRSEMNVSTLELGDSALYLCASRPWGPVDTQYFGPGTRLTVL.